This TCR beta chain was captured by sequencing in a study of neurological immune-mediated disorders. Study at large: Among the roughly 35 patients with multiple sclerosis, roughly 30 were relapsing-remitting, while 3 were secondary progressive. The study, taken as a whole, reports: HTLV-1-associated myelopathy led in TCR clonal expansion, while multiple sclerosis ranked lowest, below healthy controls.

Trimming took off 3 bases at V and 0 bases at J, with 9 bases between the two ends. Germline V gene lookup returns CDR1 LNHNV and CDR2 YYDKDF (reference sequence). The CDR3 has 14 amino acids. With 10-nucleotide random UMIs, 5'RACE was used to make the cDNA. TCRdb passed the 5' RACE reads through MiXCR, listing each CDR3 protein once. This table holds approximately 100,000 distinct CDR3 sequences, 3.5% found once. This clonotype was found many times. Its antigen is not identified. The sample comprised PBMCs. The source of this sequence is a woman aged 18-35 years with multiple sclerosis. The chain uses TRBV15 and TRBJ2-7; D perhaps matches TRBD1 (6 bases). CDR3 sequence reads: CATSSMDSSYEQYF. CDR3 coding DNA: TGTGCCACCAGCAGCATGGACAGCTCCTACGAGCAGTACTTC.